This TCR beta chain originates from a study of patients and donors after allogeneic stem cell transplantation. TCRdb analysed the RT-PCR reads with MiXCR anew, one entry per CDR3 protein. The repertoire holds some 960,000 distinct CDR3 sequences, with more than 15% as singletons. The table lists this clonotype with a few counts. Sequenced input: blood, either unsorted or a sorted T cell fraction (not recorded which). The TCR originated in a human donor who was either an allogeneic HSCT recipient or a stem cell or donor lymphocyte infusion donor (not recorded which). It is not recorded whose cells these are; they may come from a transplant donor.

CDR3 residues: CASSQRASVPYEQYF. DNA of the CDR3: TGCGCCAGCAGCCAACGTGCCAGCGTTCCCTACGAGCAGTACTTC. The rearrangement links TRBV4-1 to TRBJ2-7; D ambiguous. The CDR3 loop spans 15 amino acids. CDR1 is MGHRA, CDR2 YSYEKL, per germline. V shed 2 bases and J shed 2 bases, with 13 bases lying between them.